Described below is a single T cell receptor (beta chain) sequence and its context. Its target is unknown. Data came from immunoSEQ multiplex PCR; TCRdb stores just in-frame clones and leaves some out. The sample has around 45,000 clones, roughly 72% seen once; the top ten hold 10% to 11%. This record belongs to a study of vaccination effects on CD4 cells after COVID-19. Study-wide results and limits: Marked contraction was observed in infection-induced and vaccine-induced clones late after vaccination. Healthy vaccinees' vaccine-induced clones included only 1 of 255 cross-reacting with common cold coronaviruses.

Antigen-specific CD4+ T cells were first expanded with viral peptide pools by the ViraFEST assay and only then sequenced. The culture ran for about 10 days, and then CD4+ T cells were isolated. Vaccinated participants had no history of SARS-CoV-2 infection and tested negative for nucleocapsid antibodies. This TCR derives from a human donor who received a COVID-19 vaccine. Specimen: CD4+ T cells from PBMCs cultured with SARS-CoV-2 spike peptides, collected before COVID-19 vaccination.

The DNA of the CDR3 is TGTGCCAGTAGCCATAGGGTCGGGGCTTATAATAGCAATCAGCCCCAGCATTTT. Its protein is CASSHRVGAYNSNQPQHF. The chain uses TRBV19 and TRBJ1-5, with D possibly TRBD1 on 5 matching bases. V shed 6 bases and J shed 0 bases, with 21 bases lying between them. CDR3 length: 18 amino acids. Looked up from germline, CDR1 is LNHDA and CDR2 is SQIVND (reference sequence).